The TCR beta chain under discussion was sequenced for a study of vaccination and CD4 T cells after COVID-19. Across the study: Collection of post-COVID samples occurred a median approximately 100 days after diagnosis, spanning a range of 35 to 161. Culture controls were given either a CEFX pool, an HIV-1 Nef pool, or no peptide.

The CDR3 has 20 amino acids. The V segment lost 5 bases and the J segment 5 bases; nucleotides outside the gene matches: 25. Concerning this clonotype itself: What it binds is unknown.

The Oncomine TCR Beta short-read assay was what sequenced the DNA obtained from cultured CD4+ T cells. The genomic DNA was obtained from cultured CD4+ T cells by extraction with the QIAamp micro DNA kit. TCRdb processed the PCR reads anew with MiXCR; each CDR3 protein has one entry. The sample has about 19,000 distinct CDR3 sequences; about 80% are singletons. Treatment in this sample: approximately 10-day PBMC culture with coronavirus spike peptide pools or control peptides (ViraFEST assay). ViraFEST stimulated the growth of antigen-specific T cells using peptide pools and subsequently profiled their TCRs by sequencing.

The clonotype originates from a human donor who received a COVID-19 vaccine. The chain recombines TRBV12-3 or TRBV12-4 with TRBJ2-7; 9 bases line up with TRBD2. The sample consisted of CD4+ T cells from blood, cultured in vitro, taken after SARS-CoV-2 vaccination. The CDR3 bases are TGTGCCAGCAGTCCCAGCGCACCGCGGGGGGGCGGTTCAGCTAGTCACGAGCAGTACTTC. This translates into CASSPSAPRGGGSASHEQYF.